These 32 T cell receptor beta chains came from one sample sequenced in a study of regulatory and conventional T cells in RAG deficiency. Data came from immunoSEQ multiplex PCR; TCRdb stores just in-frame clones and leaves some out. The table lists some 35,000 clones, about 70% of them singletons. Genomic DNA came from blood conventional CD4+ T cells gated CD25-low CD127-high. This sample also appeared in a second study, on regulatory T cells. According to that study: The PCR used 52 TRBV and 13 TRBJ primers.

Sample: CD4+ effector T cells sorted from blood. Receptor source: a human donor in good health.

The V call is TRBV5-4, the J call TRBJ2-2; TRBD2 aligns across 10 bases. After removal of 0 bases from V and 5 bases from J, the junction contained 1 base not matched to a gene. This CDR3 region has 15 residues. Germline V gives CDR1 SGHNT, CDR2 YYREEE (reference sequence). CDR3 residues: CASSLELAGTGELFF. The CDR3 nucleotides are TGTGCCAGCAGCTTGGAACTAGCGGGGACCGGGGAGCTGTTTTTT.

As to this clone: Mismatch with germline at one junction end may stem from a read error. The V gene is TRBV11-2, the J gene TRBJ1-6; D not certain. Looked up from germline, CDR1 is SGHAT and CDR2 is FQNNGV. This CDR3 contains 12 residues. CDR3 nucleotide sequence: TGTGCCAGCAGCTCCCTTAATTCGCCCCTCCACTTT. Translating it yields CASSSLNSPLHF. Combining the CDR3 with reference TRBV11-2 and TRBJ1-6 gives the whole variable domain EAGVAQSPRYKIIEKRQSVAFWCNPISGHATLYWYQQILGQGPKLLIQFQNNGVVDDSQLPKDRFSAERLKGVDSTLKIQPAKLEDSAVYLCASSSLNSPLHFGNGTRLTVT.

The V call is TRBV5-1, the J call TRBJ2-3; unclear D gene. V lost 4 bases and J lost 6, with 9 bases in between. CDR1 is SGHRS and CDR2 is YFSETQ in the germline V gene. The CDR3 is made up of 12 amino acids. The CDR3 spells CASSPSTDTQYF. CDR3 nucleotides: TGCGCCAGCAGCCCCTCTACGGATACGCAGTATTTT. The full variable domain, its missing parts supplied by reference TRBV5-1 and TRBJ2-3, is KAGVTQTPRYLIKTRGQQVTLSCSPISGHRSVSWYQQTPGQGLQFLFEYFSETQRNKGNFPGRFSGRQFSNSRSEMNVSTLELGDSALYLCASSPSTDTQYFGPGTRLTVL.

In this sample, this clone turned up once. The rearrangement uses TRBV19 and TRBJ2-2; D is unresolved. From germline, CDR1 is LNHDA and CDR2 SQIVND (reference sequence). The germline V and J ends were trimmed by 2 bases and 6 bases, with 4 bases remaining between them. There are 12 residues in the CDR3. The CDR3 reads CASSILAGELFF. Here the CDR3 DNA reads TGTGCCAGTAGTATATTGGCCGGGGAGCTGTTTTTT.

This clone was observed once. This sequence joins TRBV7-8 and TRBJ2-7; D might be TRBD2 (7 bases). Trimming shortened V by 5 bases and J by 2 bases, and 19 bases separated the two germline ends. The CDR3 has 16 amino acids. Germline CDR1 and CDR2: SGHVS and FQNEAQ. CDR3 loop: CASSRMVRGGPYEQYF. CDR3 bases: TGTGCCAGCAGCCGGATGGTCCGCGGGGGCCCCTACGAGCAGTACTTC.

DNA for the CDR3: TGTGCCAGCTCACTCTACCAGGCCGGTGAAGCTTTCTTT. Protein product: CASSLYQAGEAFF. The chain recombines TRBV18 with TRBJ1-1; D remains ambiguous. The CDR3 extends over 13 amino acids. Trimming cost V 4 bases and J 7 bases, with 13 bases left between them. Germline V CDR1 and CDR2: KGHSH, LQKENI.

The V call is TRBV23-1, the J call TRBJ1-5; possibly TRBD1 for D (6 bases). TRBV23-1 counts as an open reading frame of uncertain function. CDR3 length: 16 amino acids. V gave up 8 bases and J gave up 5 bases, with 22 bases separating them. Written as DNA, the CDR3 is TGCGCCAGCGTCATTCCAGGGGCGTCGGGGGATCAGCCCCAGCATTTT. As protein: CASVIPGASGDQPQHF.

This clone was seen a single time. V is TRBV10-3 and J is TRBJ2-7, with TRBD2 matching 9 bases. The CDR3 length is 16 residues. V lost 0 bases and J lost 0; bases outside the gene matches: 3. The germline CDR1 and CDR2 sequences are ENHRY and SYGVKD. CDR3 coding DNA: TGTGCCATCAGTGAGTCGAGAGCGGGGGGCTCCTACGAGCAGTACTTC. Its protein product is CAISESRAGGSYEQYF.

The chain carries TRBV9 and TRBJ1-1; unclear D gene. CDR1 is SGDLS and CDR2 is YYNGEE in the germline V gene. V was shortened by 0 bases and J by 3 bases, with 12 bases between the two germline ends. The CDR3 spans 15 residues. The CDR3 DNA reads as TGTGCCAGCAGCGTAGAACCAGGTCAGGACACTGAAGCTTTCTTT. This sequence encodes CASSVEPGQDTEAFF.

The chain combines TRBV6-5 with TRBJ1-3, with 9 nucleotides matching TRBD1. The CDR3 contains 13 residues. The junction had 5 bases not matched to a gene; V was cut back by 7 bases and J by 7 bases. The germline V gene encodes CDR1 MNHEY and CDR2 SVGAGI. CDR3 coding DNA: TGTGCCAGCACGGGGACAGGGCTGAACACCATATATTTT. Its protein product is CASTGTGLNTIYF.

The chain recombines TRBV9 with TRBJ2-6, with TRBD1 matching over 9 bases. Germline values: CDR1 SGDLS, CDR2 YYNGEE. Losses at the gene ends were 4 bases for V and 0 bases for J; bases not matched to a gene: 8. This CDR3 comprises 18 residues. CDR3 region: CASSIRTGASSGANVLTF. CDR3 in DNA: TGTGCCAGCAGCATTCGGACAGGGGCCTCCTCTGGGGCCAACGTCCTGACTTTC.

The genes are TRBV5-5 and TRBJ1-2; possible D gene TRBD1, 5 bases. Germline V lookup: CDR1 SGHKS, CDR2 YYEKEE (reference sequence). Trimming took off 4 bases at V and 5 bases at J, with 21 bases between the two ends. This CDR3 region has 16 residues. CDR3 bases: TGTGCCAGCAGCGAGAAACCGGGACTCCGGGGATATGGCTACACCTTC. Protein: CASSEKPGLRGYGYTF.

The V gene is TRBV6-5, the J gene TRBJ1-5; 7 nucleotides agree with TRBD1. The CDR3 covers 14 residues. Germline CDR1 MNHEY, CDR2 SVGAGI. V shed 6 bases and J 4 bases; nucleotides not matched to a gene: 6. DNA for the CDR3: TGTGCCAGCAGCCCGGACAGGCTTAATCAGCCCCAGCATTTT. Its protein product is CASSPDRLNQPQHF.

This clone showed up just once. This rearrangement joins TRBV19 to TRBJ2-6; D unclear. The CDR3 is 15 amino acids. V was clipped by 9 bases and J by 4 bases, with 16 bases between them. Germline lookup yields CDR1 LNHDA and CDR2 SQIVND (reference sequence). CDR3 sequence: CASRSRTGGANVLTF. As DNA, the CDR3 is TGTGCCAGCCGGTCCCGCACGGGCGGGGCCAACGTCCTGACTTTC. The full variable domain, its missing parts supplied by reference TRBV19 and TRBJ2-6, is DGGITQSPKYLFRKEGQNVTLSCEQNLNHDAMYWYRQDPGQGLRLIYYSQIVNDFQKGDIAEGYSVSREKKESFPLTVTSAQKNPTAFYLCASRSRTGGANVLTFGAGSRLTVL.

The V gene is TRBV18, the J gene TRBJ2-1; 8 bases match TRBD2. Per germline, CDR1 KGHSH and CDR2 LQKENI. The CDR3 has 16 amino acids. Germline trimming cut 2 bases from V and 4 bases from J; bases unmatched to any gene: 7. The CDR3 protein is CASSPFGAGVYNEQFF. CDR3 bases: TGTGCCAGCTCACCATTCGGAGCGGGGGTTTACAATGAGCAGTTCTTC.

This clone has only a few counts. The gene calls are TRBV25-1 and TRBJ1-5; D might be TRBD1 (5 bases). Germline lookup yields CDR1 MGHDK and CDR2 SYGVNS. Between the trimmed V and J ends, which lost 6 bases and 1 base, there was a span of 10 bases. The CDR3 runs 14 residues. CDR3 coding DNA: TGTGCCAGCAGCCCGGGGCAGAGCAATCAGCCCCAGCATTTT. Translated: CASSPGQSNQPQHF.

This chain connects TRBV15 to TRBJ1-5, with D possibly TRBD1 on 5 matching bases. Trimming shortened V by 1 base and J by 2 bases, and 12 bases separated the two germline ends. The germline V gene encodes CDR1 LNHNV and CDR2 YYDKDF (reference sequence). This CDR3 is built from 16 residues. The CDR3 sequence: CATSRVRVNGNQPQHF. The CDR3 DNA follows: TGTGCCACCAGCAGAGTCAGGGTTAATGGCAATCAGCCCCAGCATTTT. Drawing the rest from reference TRBV15 and TRBJ1-5, the complete variable domain is DAMVIQNPRYQVTQFGKPVTLSCSQTLNHNVMYWYQQKSSQAPKLLFHYYDKDFNNEADTPDNFQSRRPNTSFCFLDIRSPGLGDTAMYLCATSRVRVNGNQPQHFGDGTRLSIL.

The V and J genes are TRBV6-6 and TRBJ1-2; unclear D gene. The germline V and J ends were trimmed by 10 bases and 3 bases, with 9 bases remaining between them. The CDR3 covers 11 residues. Germline loops: CDR1 MNHNY, CDR2 SVGAGI (reference sequence). The CDR3 region is CATRGDYGYTF. CDR3 DNA: TGTGCCACCCGTGGAGACTATGGCTACACCTTC.

This rearrangement joins TRBV6-5 to TRBJ2-5, with TRBD1 matching 7 bases. With 5 bases clipped from V and 1 base from J, the junction kept 1 base outside the gene matches. This CDR3 spans 13 amino acids. CDR1 is MNHEY and CDR2 is SVGAGI in the germline V gene. The CDR3 sequence is CASSGTVQETQYF. The CDR3 nucleotides read TGTGCCAGCAGTGGGACAGTCCAAGAGACCCAGTACTTC.

This clone appeared a single time. The genes are TRBV6-5 and TRBJ2-1; D gene unclear. The V gene lost 5 bases and the J gene lost 0 bases, with 11 bases spanning the gap. Germline CDR1 reads MNHEY; CDR2 reads SVGAGI. The CDR3 extends over 15 amino acids. For the CDR3, the DNA is TGTGCCAGCAGTCGAGACACCTACTCCTACAATGAGCAGTTCTTC. Translated, it gives CASSRDTYSYNEQFF.

The CDR3 nucleotides are TGTGCCTGGAGTGTGTTGGCAGGGAGAACAGATACGCAGTATTTT. Translating gives CAWSVLAGRTDTQYF. The chain combines TRBV30 with TRBJ2-3; D possibly matches TRBD1 or TRBD2 (5 bases each). The CDR3 extends over 15 amino acids. The ends were cut back, 0 bases at V and 3 bases at J, with 13 bases in the middle. Germline V gene sequence: CDR1 GTSNPN, CDR2 SVGIG (reference sequence).

The count of this clone is one. The chain recombines TRBV28 with TRBJ2-1; the D gene is possibly TRBD2 (6 bases). The V and J ends lost 6 bases and 0 bases respectively, with 15 bases between them. CDR1 MDHEN and CDR2 SYDVKM come from the germline V gene. The CDR3 consists of 16 residues. Here the CDR3 DNA reads TGTGCCAGCAGCTCTGATAGCGGATCCTCCTACAATGAGCAGTTCTTC. Protein sequence: CASSSDSGSSYNEQFF.

This chain uses TRBV7-8 with TRBJ2-5; D uncertain. CDR3 length: 12 residues. V lost 1 base, J lost 4 bases, and 4 bases lay in between. The germline gives CDR1 SGHVS, CDR2 FQNEAQ. In nucleotides, the CDR3 is TGTGCCAGCAGCTTAGAGCGAGAGACCCAGTACTTC. Amino acid sequence: CASSLERETQYF.

The chain employs TRBV6-6 and TRBJ1-5; possibly TRBD1 for D (5 bases). The germline V and J ends were trimmed by 6 bases and 1 base, with 10 bases remaining between them. Germline V gives CDR1 MNHNY, CDR2 SVGAGI (reference sequence). This CDR3 has 14 amino acids. This CDR3 reads CASRQGGSNQPQHF. The CDR3 region has the DNA TGTGCCAGCAGGCAGGGTGGCAGCAATCAGCCCCAGCATTTT.

The chain joins TRBV6-5 to TRBJ1-1; 7 bases line up with TRBD1. The trim removed 7 bases at V and 2 bases at J, leaving 10 bases unmatched. Germline V gene data show CDR1 as MNHEY and CDR2 as SVGAGI. CDR3 length equals 15 residues. The CDR3 sequence: CASTKGGQLNTEAFF. In DNA, the CDR3 is TGTGCCAGCACTAAGGGGGGACAGTTAAACACTGAAGCTTTCTTT.

The chain has TRBV28 and TRBJ2-3, with D tentatively TRBD1 or TRBD2 (5 bases each). The length of the CDR3 is 16 residues. V lost 1 base, J lost 7 bases, and 18 bases lay in between. Germline V gene data show CDR1 as MDHEN and CDR2 as SYDVKM. The DNA for the CDR3 is TGTGCCAGCAGTTTATCTTCCGGGGCGGCCATTTATACGCAGTATTTT. This codes for CASSLSSGAAIYTQYF.

The chain has TRBV14 and TRBJ2-3; D is ambiguous. The CDR3 extends over 14 amino acids. The V end lost 4 bases, the J end lost 2 bases, and 10 bases lay between the germline ends. Germline CDR1 reads SGHDN; CDR2 reads FVKESK. Here the CDR3 DNA reads TGTGCCAGCAGCCTTCTTATTCTCACAGATACGCAGTATTTT. Amino acids: CASSLLILTDTQYF. Full variable domain (missing parts from reference TRBV14 and TRBJ2-3): EAGVTQFPSHSVIEKGQTVTLRCDPISGHDNLYWYRRVMGKEIKFLLHFVKESKQDESGMPNNRFLAERTGGTYSTLKVQPAELEDSGVYFCASSLLILTDTQYFGPGTRLTVL.

CDR3 in amino acids: CASSQERNTEAFF. The DNA for the CDR3 is TGCGCCAGCAGCCAAGAGAGGAACACTGAAGCTTTCTTT. This chain connects TRBV4-1 to TRBJ1-1; D gene unclear. This CDR3 has 13 amino acids. Per the germline V gene, CDR1 is MGHRA and CDR2 is YSYEKL. Deletions cut 0 bases from V and 1 base from J, with 3 bases between.

The chain has TRBV7-3 and TRBJ2-1, with a weak D call TRBD1 (7 bases). This CDR3 has 15 residues. V was clipped by 0 bases and J by 2 bases, with 8 bases between them. Germline CDR1 SGHTA, CDR2 FQGTGA. The CDR3 DNA sequence: TGTGCCAGCAGCTTAACCAGGGGGGCCTACAATGAGCAGTTCTTC. Residues: CASSLTRGAYNEQFF.

The chain has TRBV4-1 and TRBJ1-1; a weak D match, TRBD1 (5 bases). The germline V and J ends were trimmed by 3 bases and 9 bases, with 17 bases remaining between them. This CDR3 comprises 14 residues. Germline lookup yields CDR1 MGHRA and CDR2 YSYEKL. CDR3 region: CASSHLTDPTKAFF. Here the CDR3 DNA reads TGCGCCAGCAGCCACTTGACAGACCCAACAAAAGCTTTCTTT.

The chain recombines TRBV18 with TRBJ2-5; D ambiguous. The germline CDR1 and CDR2 sequences are KGHSH and LQKENI. The CDR3 contains 12 residues. The V end lost 5 bases, the J end lost 5 bases, and 9 bases lay between the germline ends. CDR3 DNA: TGTGCCAGCTCAGACTCTTTCGAGACCCAGTACTTC. This sequence encodes CASSDSFETQYF.

This clone was seen a few times. The chain joins TRBV28 to TRBJ1-2; D ambiguous. This CDR3 contains 9 residues. CDR1 is MDHEN and CDR2 is SYDVKM in the germline V gene. V lost 10 bases and J 6 bases, leaving 6 bases between the germline ends. For the CDR3, the DNA is TGTGCCACCGGGGATGGCTACACCTTC. This translates into CATGDGYTF.